This T cell receptor (beta chain) was identified in a study of OX40 agonist ivuxolimab in advanced cancers. Study overall: Partial responses were seen in three patients, one with hepatocellular carcinoma and two with cutaneous melanoma.

Patients were ruled out by autoimmune disease history or systemic immunosuppression. Assay used: immunoSEQ multiplex PCR; TCRdb lists only in-frame clones, some missing. Of under 25,000 clones in the sample, 74% are singletons; the top ten hold 25% to 40%. The sample consisted of CD4+ or CD8+ T cells sorted from blood, taken in a trial of the OX40 agonist ivuxolimab. This TCR derives from an adult with an advanced solid tumor such as melanoma, head and neck, liver or kidney cancer.

CDR3 residues: CASSEPGLGNEQFF. The CDR3 DNA reads as TGTGCCAGCAGTGAACCGGGTTTAGGCAATGAGCAGTTCTTC. The chain uses TRBV25-1 and TRBJ2-1; no definite D call. This CDR3 contains 14 residues. V was cut by 2 bases and J by 6 bases, with 11 bases left in between. Germline assignment: CDR1 MGHDK and CDR2 SYGVNS.